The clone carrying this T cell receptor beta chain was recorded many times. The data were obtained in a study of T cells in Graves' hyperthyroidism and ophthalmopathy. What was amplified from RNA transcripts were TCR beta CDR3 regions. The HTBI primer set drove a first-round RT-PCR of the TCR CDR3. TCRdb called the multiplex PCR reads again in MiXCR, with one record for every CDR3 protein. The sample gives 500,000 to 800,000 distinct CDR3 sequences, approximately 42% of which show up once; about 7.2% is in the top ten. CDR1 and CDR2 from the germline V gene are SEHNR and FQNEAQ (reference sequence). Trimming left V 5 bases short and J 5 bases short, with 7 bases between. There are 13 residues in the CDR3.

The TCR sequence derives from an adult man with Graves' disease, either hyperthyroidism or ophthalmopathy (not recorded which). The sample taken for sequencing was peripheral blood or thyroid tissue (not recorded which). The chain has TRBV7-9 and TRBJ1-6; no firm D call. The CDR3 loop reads CASSLTDNSPLHF. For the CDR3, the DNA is TGTGCCAGCAGCCTAACAGATAATTCACCCCTCCACTTT.